These 5 T cell receptor beta chains came from one sample sequenced in a study of patients and donors after allogeneic stem cell transplantation (TCRdb year 2020). The library was built by means of RT-PCR. The data were produced on a NextSeq 550. Clones were called with MiXCR by TCRdb after fastp trimmed the public reads at Q25, and only in-frame beta chains were retained. All rows with the same CDR3 protein become a single entry with the most common DNA and genes. This sample lists roughly 880,000 distinct CDR3 sequences; 15% to 20% were detected once. Under 6.5% of the sample lies in the top ten. Sequencing input: blood, either unsorted or a sorted T cell fraction (not recorded which). Receptor source: a human donor who was either an allogeneic HSCT recipient or a stem cell or donor lymphocyte infusion donor (not recorded which). It is not recorded whose cells these are; they may come from a transplant donor.

The J gene is TRBJ2-4, the V gene TRBV10-3; D unresolved. CDR3 size: 12 residues. V lost 4 bases and J 12 bases, leaving 13 bases between the germline ends. Germline loops: CDR1 ENHRY, CDR2 SYGVKD. The CDR3 sequence is CAISGNENTQYF. CDR3 in DNA: TGTGCCATCAGTGGTAACGAGAATACTCAGTACTTC.

The V gene is TRBV12-3 or TRBV12-4, the J gene TRBJ2-5; TRBD2 aligns across 12 bases. J was trimmed by 3 bases and V by 5 bases; bases with no gene match: 1. CDR3 length: 14 residues. The CDR3 DNA is TGTGCCAGCAGTGCTAGCGGGGGGGAAGAGACCCAGTACTTC. Protein product: CASSASGGEETQYF.

This chain connects TRBV4-3 to TRBJ2-7, with 7 positions matching TRBD2. This CDR3 is built from 14 residues. From germline, CDR1 is LGHNA and CDR2 YSLEER. Germline trimming cut 0 bases from V and 4 bases from J; bases unmatched to any gene: 3. CDR3 bases: TGCGCCAGCAGCCAAGATAGGGAGGGGTACGAGCAGTACTTC. Amino acid sequence: CASSQDREGYEQYF.

In DNA, the CDR3 is TGTGCCAGCAGCTTATATCAGGGCACTAACTATGGCTACACCTTC. It encodes CASSLYQGTNYGYTF. J is TRBJ1-2 and V is TRBV7-2, with D maybe TRBD1 (5 bases). V dropped 2 bases and J dropped 0 bases, with 10 bases sitting between them. From germline, CDR1 is SGHTA and CDR2 FQGNSA. This CDR3 has 15 residues.

Only a few counts were recorded for this clonotype. The chain carries TRBV29-1 and TRBJ1-1; 7 bases align to TRBD1. Looked up from germline, CDR1 is SQVTM and CDR2 is ANQGSEA. Trimming at V came to 6 bases and at J to 5 bases, leaving 9 bases not matched to a gene. CDR3 length: 13 residues. CDR3: CSVEAGGGTEAFF. For the CDR3, the DNA is TGCAGCGTCGAGGCAGGGGGAGGGACTGAAGCTTTCTTT. Using reference TRBV29-1 and TRBJ1-1 for the parts outside the CDR3, the full variable domain is SAVISQKPSRDICQRGTSLTIQCQVDSQVTMMFWYRQQPGQSLTLIATANQGSEATYESGFVIDKFPISRPNLTFSTLTVSNMSPEDSSIYLCSVEAGGGTEAFFGQGTRLTVV.